A single sample gave rise to the 18 T cell receptor beta chains below, sequenced in a study of T cell repertoires in cytomegalovirus infection. These TCRs' antigens remain unknown. TCRdb independently ran MiXCR on the reads; one entry per CDR3 protein. The sample comprises approximately 1,000,000 distinct CDR3 sequences, approximately 33% of which are singletons, and roughly 13% rests with the top ten. The sample here was cultured CD8+ T cells from PBMCs, taken from culture after CMV antigen stimulation. The origin of the receptors is a human donor in good health (CMV status not recorded). Some clones in this sample may be carry-over from other donors' samples.

This clonotype has a count of ten or more. The rearrangement joins TRBV7-6 to TRBJ2-7; 7 bases are a match to TRBD1. CDR1 and CDR2 (germline): SGHVS, FNYEAQ. Losses at the gene ends were 4 bases for V and 3 bases for J; bases not matched to a gene: 9. This CDR3 contains 15 residues. The CDR3 spells CASSSRQGLNYEQYV. The DNA for the CDR3 is TGTGCCAGCAGCTCTAGACAGGGCCTGAACTACGAGCAGTACGTC.

This clonotype was detected a few times. V and J are TRBV27 and TRBJ2-7; no firm D call. Germline V CDR1 and CDR2: MNHEY, SMNVEV (reference sequence). This CDR3 comprises 15 residues. Trimming removed 2 bases from V and 2 bases from J, with 13 bases in between. CDR3: CASSLLEDVAYEQYF. CDR3 nucleotides: TGTGCCAGCAGTTTACTTGAAGACGTAGCCTACGAGCAGTACTTC.

This clonotype was observed many times. V is TRBV7-2 and J is TRBJ2-3; 9 bases match TRBD2. Trimming removed 5 bases from V and 2 bases from J; junction bases left unmatched: 8. Germline loops: CDR1 SGHTA, CDR2 FQGNSA. The CDR3 is 16 residues long. CDR3 loop: CASSPLAGAVTDTQYF. CDR3 in DNA: TGTGCCAGCAGCCCCTTAGCGGGGGCCGTCACAGATACGCAGTATTTT. Variable domain in full (rest from reference TRBV7-2 and TRBJ2-3): GAGVSQSPSNKVTEKGKDVELRCDPISGHTALYWYRQSLGQGLEFLIYFQGNSAPDKSGLPSDRFSAERTGGSVSTLTIQRTQQEDSAVYLCASSPLAGAVTDTQYFGPGTRLTVL.

The rearrangement joins TRBV27 to TRBJ2-1; no clear D. From germline, CDR1 is MNHEY and CDR2 SMNVEV (reference sequence). The CDR3 totals 13 residues. V was cut by 4 bases and J by 6 bases, with 10 bases left in between. CDR3 nucleotide sequence: TGTGCCAGCAGTTGGCGGCAAAGCAATGAGCAGTTCTTC. Translation gives CASSWRQSNEQFF.

The chain recombines TRBV27 with TRBJ1-6; 8 nucleotides agree with TRBD1. The CDR3 has 13 residues. Unmatched junction bases numbered 5, after V lost 2 bases and J lost 14 bases. In germline, CDR1 is MNHEY, CDR2 SMNVEV (reference sequence). CDR3 region: CASSLGGQVTLHF. The CDR3 DNA follows: TGTGCCAGCAGTTTAGGGGGACAGGTCACCCTCCACTTT.

This sequence joins TRBV4-2 and TRBJ2-4, with 10 bases aligning to TRBD1. The germline gives CDR1 LGHNA, CDR2 YNFKEQ. V lost 5 bases, J lost 10 bases, and 5 bases stayed unmatched. This CDR3 has 13 residues. CDR3 sequence reads: CASSNTGQGIQYF. CDR3 nucleotides: TGTGCCAGCAGCAATACGGGACAGGGGATTCAGTACTTC.

This clonotype was counted only a few times. This chain connects TRBV27 to TRBJ2-1; D may be TRBD1 (6 bases). The CDR3 runs 15 residues. Germline loops: CDR1 MNHEY, CDR2 SMNVEV (reference sequence). Trimming took off 3 bases at V and 0 bases at J, with 9 bases between the two ends. In DNA form, the CDR3 reads TGTGCCAGCAGTTTCCAGGGGTTCTCCTACAATGAGCAGTTCTTC. The encoded protein is CASSFQGFSYNEQFF.

This clonotype showed up many times. The genes are TRBV5-1 and TRBJ1-1, with D possibly TRBD1 on 6 matching bases. CDR1 and CDR2 from the germline V gene are SGHRS and YFSETQ. Trimming shortened V by 5 bases and J by 0 bases, and 11 bases separated the two germline ends. The CDR3 has 14 amino acids. The CDR3 reads CASSSGAMNTEAFF. The CDR3, as DNA: TGCGCCAGCAGTTCAGGGGCCATGAACACTGAAGCTTTCTTT.

This clonotype was seen ten or more times. The rearrangement links TRBV7-2 to TRBJ2-5; possibly TRBD1 or TRBD2 for D (6 bases each). The CDR3 spans 15 residues. CDR1 is SGHTA and CDR2 is FQGNSA in the germline V gene. Trimming stripped 1 base from V and 4 bases from J, with 13 bases between. The chain's CDR3 is CASSLVQGGRETQYF. CDR3 nucleotides: TGTGCCAGCAGCTTAGTACAGGGAGGTCGAGAGACCCAGTACTTC.

The chain joins TRBV7-9 to TRBJ1-6, with D perhaps matching TRBD1 (5 bases). Trimming took 4 bases from V and 7 from J, leaving 14 bases between them. The germline V gene has CDR1 SEHNR and CDR2 FQNEAQ (reference sequence). The length of the CDR3 is 15 residues. For the CDR3, the DNA is TGTGCCAGCAGCTCTCCGACAGAGTTCAATTCACCCCTCCACTTT. It is translated as CASSSPTEFNSPLHF.

This clonotype came up many times. The genes are TRBV7-2 and TRBJ2-7, with 11 bases identical to TRBD2. CDR3 length: 15 residues. Germline trimming cut 2 bases from V and 4 bases from J; bases unmatched to any gene: 4. Germline CDR1 is SGHTA and CDR2 is FQGNSA. The CDR3: CASSLTSGGYYEQYV. CDR3 nucleotide sequence: TGTGCCAGCAGCTTAACTAGCGGGGGATATTACGAGCAGTACGTC.

As regards this clonotype: This may be a read error, as it is one base from a much larger clone. The chain recombines TRBV12-3 or TRBV12-4 with TRBJ2-3, with D maybe TRBD1 (5 bases). CDR3 size: 15 residues. The CDR3 loop is CVSSLVGDPTDTQYF. The CDR3 nucleotides read TGTGTCAGCAGTTTGGTAGGGGATCCCACAGATACGCAGTATTTT.

This clonotype has a count of ten or more. The rearrangement uses TRBV7-9 and TRBJ2-3; 7 nucleotides match TRBD2. The CDR3 is made up of 13 amino acids. CDR1 is SEHNR and CDR2 is FQNEAQ in the germline V gene (reference sequence). V was clipped by 3 bases and J by 4 bases; unmatched bases: 1. The CDR3 coding sequence is TGTGCCAGCAGCTTCCGGGGGGCAGATACGCAGTATTTT. Protein sequence: CASSFRGADTQYF. The whole variable domain, remainder taken from reference TRBV7-9 and TRBJ2-3, is DTGVSQNPRHKITKRGQNVTFRCDPISEHNRLYWYRQTLGQGPEFLTYFQNEAQLEKSRLLSDRFSAERPKGSFSTLEIQRTEQGDSAMYLCASSFRGADTQYFGPGTRLTVL.

For this clonotype: One junction end does not reproduce the germline sequence, and a read error may be involved. The rearrangement uses TRBV7-7 and TRBJ2-3, with unresolved D. The CDR3 runs 14 residues. The germline V gene encodes CDR1 SSHAT and CDR2 FNYEAQ (reference sequence). CDR3 sequence (DNA): TGTGCTAGCAGCCGCTACGGCGCCGTGGATACGCAGTATTTT. As protein: CASSRYGAVDTQYF.

The chain uses TRBV27 and TRBJ2-6; D unresolved. The germline V and J ends were trimmed by 6 bases and 3 bases, with 18 bases remaining between them. Per germline, CDR1 MNHEY and CDR2 SMNVEV (reference sequence). This CDR3 comprises 17 residues. CDR3 loop: CASSLLTSALGANVLTF. The DNA for the CDR3 is TGTGCCAGCAGCCTCCTAACGTCGGCGCTTGGGGCCAACGTCCTGACTTTC.

This clonotype was seen a handful of times. The genes are TRBV6-5 and TRBJ2-7, with D unclear. Germline assignment: CDR1 MNHEY and CDR2 SVGAGI. V gave up 0 bases and J gave up 5 bases, with 17 bases separating them. The CDR3 consists of 16 residues. This CDR3 reads CASSYSMVELTHEQYF. In DNA, the CDR3 is TGTGCCAGCAGTTACTCGATGGTCGAATTAACGCACGAGCAGTACTTC.

This chain connects TRBV6-2 or TRBV6-3 to TRBJ2-5; 8 nucleotides align to TRBD1. The germline V gene encodes CDR1 MNHEY and CDR2 SVGEGT. V trimming: 5 bases; J trimming: 9 bases; junction bases outside the gene matches: 5. The CDR3 loop spans 12 amino acids. Here the CDR3 DNA reads TGTGCCAGCAGTCGGGACAGGTTGGCCCAGTACTTC. Residues: CASSRDRLAQYF.

The table lists this clonotype with a few counts. The genes are TRBV6-5 and TRBJ1-2; D perhaps matches TRBD1 (6 bases). The CDR3 is 17 amino acids. V was shortened by 2 bases and J by 0 bases, with 16 bases between the two germline ends. Germline assignment: CDR1 MNHEY and CDR2 SVGAGI. CDR3 in amino acids: CASSYRQGRRTNYGYTF. As DNA, the CDR3 is TGTGCCAGCAGTTACCGTCAGGGGAGACGAACTAACTATGGCTACACCTTC.